This is a list of T cell receptor beta chains from one sample in a study of Graves' ophthalmopathy and Graves' hyperthyroidism. MiXCR was run by TCRdb on the multiplex PCR reads, yielding one entry per CDR3 protein. The data show over 650,000 distinct CDR3 sequences, roughly 41% seen once. Sequenced input: peripheral blood. Receptor source: an adult man with Graves' ophthalmopathy. The CDR3 runs from the conserved cysteine through the conserved F or W. D genes are given only for firm matches. The size of a clone is reported for some rows only, either as once, few or many, or as a class for expanded clones.

.	.	TRBV7-2	TRBJ1-1	TGTGCCAGCTGGGGAGTTAACACTGAAGCTTTCTTT	CASWGVNTEAFF
.	.	TRBV10-3	TRBJ1-4	TGTGCCATCAGTGAGGTTGCAACTAATGAAAAACTGTTTTTT	CAISEVATNEKLFF
few	.	TRBV5-4	TRBJ1-2	TGTGCCAGCAGCTTGGTGGGGCGCTCCCACTATGGCTACACCTTC	CASSLVGRSHYGYTF
few	.	TRBV6-5	TRBJ1-3	TGTGCCAGCAGCGCCAGGGAAATAGGAAACACCATATATTTT	CASSAREIGNTIYF
many	.	TRBV2	TRBJ1-1	TGTGCCAGCAGGGGACAATCAAACACTGAAGCTTTCTTT	CASRGQSNTEAFF
many	.	TRBV25-1	TRBJ1-4	TGTGCCAGCAGTGATGCAGCAACTAATGAAAAACTGTTTTTT	CASSDAATNEKLFF
.	.	TRBV10-3	TRBJ1-2	TGTGCCAGCAGTGAAAGGGGGGAAGTCTATGGCTACACCTTC	CASSERGEVYGYTF
.	.	TRBV5-1	TRBJ1-1	TGCGCCAGCAGCTCGGCCGGAGGACAGACTAACACTGAAGCTTTCTTT	CASSSAGGQTNTEAFF
.	.	TRBV7-2	TRBJ2-7	TGTGCCAGCAGTTACTCGATGGGGTCGGATTACGAGCAGTACTTC	CASSYSMGSDYEQYF
many	TRBD1	TRBV10-3	TRBJ1-1	TGTGCCATCCGACTAGACAGGGCCACTGAAGCTTTCTTT	CAIRLDRATEAFF
.	.	TRBV29-1	TRBJ1-5	TGCAGCGTTGCAGACAGGCGCAATCAGCCCCAGCATTTT	CSVADRRNQPQHF
once	TRBD1	TRBV7-8	TRBJ2-5	TGTGCCAGCGGCGATACAGGGGGTCTGAAGACCCAGTACTTC	CASGDTGGLKTQYF
.	.	TRBV12-3/TRBV12-4	TRBJ1-1	TGTGCCAGCAGTTCCTTTATCGGCAGGGGAAGCGCTGAAGCTTTCTTT	CASSSFIGRGSAEAFF
many	.	TRBV7-2	TRBJ2-5	TGTGCCACCACCCGAGGGGGGGCGGGGGAGGAGACCCAGTACTTC	CATTRGGAGEETQYF
.	TRBD1	TRBV4-1	TRBJ1-4	TGCGCCAGCAGCCAACCCAACAGGGGGCATTTTGAAAAACTGTTTTTT	CASSQPNRGHFEKLFF
few	.	TRBV5-1	TRBJ2-2	TGCGCCAGCAGCTCCTCGGGACCGAACACCGGGGAGCTGTTTTTT	CASSSSGPNTGELFF
.	.	TRBV7-9	TRBJ2-5	TGTGCCAGCAGCTTAGCGGCGGGGACCCAGTACTTC	CASSLAAGTQYF
many	.	TRBV7-9	TRBJ1-3	TGTGCCAGCAGCTTATCGGGACAACTCTCTGGAAACACCATATATTTT	CASSLSGQLSGNTIYF
.	TRBD1	TRBV25-1	TRBJ1-3	TGTGCCAGCAGTGAAGAAGGGACAGGCACTAGAGGCTACACCATATATTTT	CASSEEGTGTRGYTIYF
.	.	TRBV10-3	TRBJ1-1	TGTGCCAGCAGCCAGGTGGGGGGGCCGGTCGCTGAAGCTTTCTTT	CASSQVGGPVAEAFF
many	.	TRBV10-2	TRBJ2-7	TGCGCCAGCAGCCCCCAGGGCGTTTGGCAGTACTTC	CASSPQGVWQYF
many	.	TRBV2	TRBJ2-7	TGTGCCAGCAGTGAGAGGCAGGCCTACGAGCAGTACTTC	CASSERQAYEQYF
.	TRBD1	TRBV10-3	TRBJ2-1	TGTGCCATCGGGCAGGGGGCGGACAATGAGCAGTTCTTC	CAIGQGADNEQFF
many	.	TRBV7-2	TRBJ1-5	TGTGCCAGCAGCTTAGGGGGACTCTCCGATCAGCCCCAGCATTTT	CASSLGGLSDQPQHF
.	.	TRBV19	TRBJ2-7	TGTGCCAGTAGTACTCTTACAAGGAACTACGAGCAGTACTTC	CASSTLTRNYEQYF
.	TRBD1	TRBV10-3	TRBJ2-7	TGTGCCATCAGTGATGGGACAGGGAGACAGTACTTC	CAISDGTGRQYF
few	.	TRBV6-5	TRBJ2-7	TGTGCCAGCAGTTACTCGATGTCAGACACCTACGAGCAGTACTTC	CASSYSMSDTYEQYF
many	TRBD1	TRBV5-1	TRBJ1-4	TGCGCCAGCAGCAAGGACAGGGGGCGCGATAATGAAAAACTGTTTTTT	CASSKDRGRDNEKLFF
few	TRBD2	TRBV19	TRBJ2-6	TGTGCCTGGAGTGTACGCGGCGGGAGCTCTGGGGCCAACGTCCTGACTTTC	CAWSVRGGSSGANVLTF
.	TRBD2	TRBV7-2	TRBJ2-5	TGTGCCAGCAGCCAAGAATCCTTGATTGCGGGAGGCAGGGAGACCCAGTACTTC	CASSQESLIAGGRETQYF